This record concerns one T cell receptor beta chain sequence. This clone's antigen is unknown. No much larger clonotype is one base removed from it; base qualities were not supplied. The data stem from a study of blood T cell repertoires in COVID-19 (dated by TCRdb to about 2020). The study in broad terms: The collaborator samples originated in the United States, Italy and Spain and spanned the acute and convalescent phases of COVID-19. The prospective study material was composed of cDNA or gDNA derived from T cells, B-cell-depleted T cells, or PBMCs. Deeply sampled blood TCRbeta repertoires from subjects exposed to, actively infected with, or recovered from COVID-19 were included in the dataset. The repertoires were released in a freely available public database meant as a resource for research on the immune response to SARS-CoV-2. Samples came from the ongoing ImmuneRACE study (first 160 participants) plus 1,254 subjects from 6 global collaborators. Nearly every sample came with metadata listing a de-identified subject ID, COVID-19 status, age in years and sex. Where available, HLA class I and class II types were obtained from metadata supplied by the sample provider rather than from assay-based typing. Points the paper makes about the study in general: How much clinical and demographic metadata was included differed by source and by participant, and the metadata was provided uncurated.

Whole blood was collected in K2EDTA tubes by collaborating institutions according to the institutions' own protocols. For TCRbeta analysis, collaborators shipped samples as frozen whole blood, isolated PBMCs, or DNA extracted from either of those sample types. CDR1 and CDR2 were assigned from the germline V gene as SGHVS and FQNEAQ. Including cysteine and phenylalanine, the CDR3 has 14 amino acids. Just CDR3 DNA is preserved here, 42 bases in frame from base 1. After removal of 4 bases from V and 5 bases from J, the junction retains 3 bases not matched to a gene. The immunoSEQ Assay, a bias-controlled multiplex PCR, was used to amplify TCRbeta CDR3 regions from genomic DNA. The study's own analysis went as follows. The number of nucleated cells in each sample was estimated from the amplification of reference gene primers within the assay. Sequence reads were collapsed and filtered to measure the absolute abundance of every unique TCRbeta CDR3 rearrangement. For each sample, productive Simpson clonality was calculated by taking the square root of Simpson's diversity index across productive rearrangements. In its TCRdb copy, this immuneACCESS table keeps in-frame sequences only and misses some clones. Where compared with another copy, unresolved V genes explain less than half of these, and the others have no known cause. V, J and clone size derive from that table, while D and trimming were established from the DNA sequence. The sample contains about 250,000 clones, around 90% of them found a single time. Over 1.1% of the sample goes to the ten largest clones.

Material for sequencing was peripheral blood. The chain is assembled from TRBV7-8 and TRBJ2-7, with 12 central nucleotides matching TRBD2. The TCR was taken from a man older than 75 with acute or convalescent COVID-19. The DNA reads as follows: TGTGCCAGCAGCTCTCTAGCGGGAGGGCACGAGCAGTACTTC. This gives the protein CASSSLAGGHEQYF.